The 15 T cell receptor beta chains given below trace back to one sample, sequenced in a study of early T cells in non-severe SARS-CoV-2 infection. One entry per CDR3 protein, called by TCRdb with MiXCR from the 5' RACE reads. The data hold fewer than 35,000 distinct CDR3 sequences, with around 4.4% observed a single time. Source material: whole blood. Source of these receptors: an adult who was a healthcare worker with PCR-confirmed SARS-CoV-2 infection or an uninfected control (not recorded which).

This clonotype showed up many times. The chain is built from TRBV28 and TRBJ2-1, with D perhaps TRBD2 (6 bases). This CDR3 has 12 residues. Germline V gene sequence: CDR1 MDHEN, CDR2 SYDVKM. The CDR3 DNA is TGTGCGTCCGCGGGACGGTACAATGAGCAGTTCTTC. It codes for CASAGRYNEQFF.

Many counts were recorded for this clonotype. V and J are TRBV5-1 and TRBJ2-1, with TRBD2 matching over 13 bases. Trimming took 4 bases from V and 5 from J; bases not matched to a gene: 15. CDR1 SGHRS and CDR2 YFSETQ come from the germline V gene. The CDR3 loop spans 19 amino acids. The CDR3 here is CASSLVGLAGAPIHNEQFF. CDR3 sequence (DNA): TGCGCCAGCAGCCTGGTTGGACTAGCGGGAGCACCGATACACAATGAGCAGTTCTTC.

To note about this clonotype: Just one base apart from a much larger clone, this may be a read error. The J gene is TRBJ2-1, the V gene TRBV21-1. TRBV21-1 is described as a pseudogene. This CDR3 spans 15 amino acids. As DNA, the CDR3 is TGTGTCAGCAGCAAAGCGAGGGTGGACTACAATGAGCAGTTCTTC. Amino acid sequence: CVSSKARVDYNEQFF.

This clonotype was seen only a few times. The rearrangement links TRBV14 to TRBJ2-1, with TRBD2 identical over 11 bases. The CDR3 totals 17 residues. The germline gives CDR1 SGHDN, CDR2 FVKESK. V was clipped by 1 base and J by 10 bases; unmatched bases: 12. The CDR3 DNA sequence: TGTGCCAGCAGCCAAGCCTCCTTAGCGGGAGGGCCATTAGAGCAGTTCTTC. Translating gives CASSQASLAGGPLEQFF.

This clonotype was seen at least ten times. The chain recombines TRBV7-9 with TRBJ1-2; a weak D match, TRBD1 (6 bases). CDR1 SEHNR and CDR2 FQNEAQ come from the germline V gene (reference sequence). Trimming shortened V by 1 base and J by 7 bases, and 10 bases separated the two germline ends. The CDR3 consists of 13 residues. CDR3 sequence (DNA): TGTGCCAGCAGCTTAGTGCAGGGGCCTGGCTACACCTTC. Translating gives CASSLVQGPGYTF.

This clonotype appeared many times. The chain joins TRBV24-1 to TRBJ2-7, with D hard to call. Looked up from germline, CDR1 is KGHDR and CDR2 is SFDVKD. The germline V and J ends were trimmed by 5 bases and 4 bases, with 11 bases remaining between them. The CDR3 spans 13 residues. Here the CDR3 DNA reads TGTGCCACCAGTGGGGGTTCCAGTTACGAGCAGTACTTC. Residues: CATSGGSSYEQYF.

This clonotype has a count of ten or more. The rearrangement links TRBV7-2 to TRBJ2-1; 7 bases fit TRBD2. This CDR3 region has 14 residues. Trimming at V came to 6 bases and at J to 6 bases, leaving 8 bases not matched to a gene. Germline V gene sequence: CDR1 SGHTA, CDR2 FQGNSA. Here the CDR3 reads CASRTKERGNEQFF. The CDR3 coding sequence is TGTGCCAGCAGGACTAAGGAGCGGGGCAATGAGCAGTTCTTC.

Judged by abundance, this clonotype is medium-sized. The chain uses TRBV7-9 and TRBJ1-1; D unresolved. V was shortened by 5 bases and J by 7 bases, with 14 bases between the two germline ends. The CDR3 loop spans 13 amino acids. Looked up from germline, CDR1 is SEHNR and CDR2 is FQNEAQ (reference sequence). CDR3 bases: TGTGCCAGCAGCCAAGACCCAGCAGATGAAGCTTTCTTT. It specifies CASSQDPADEAFF.

This clonotype came up many times. CDR3 amino acids: CASSLVGGETQYF. The CDR3 nucleotides read TGCGCCAGCAGCTTGGTAGGGGGTGAGACCCAGTACTTC. This chain uses TRBV5-1 with TRBJ2-5; tentative D call: TRBD1 (6 bases). Germline loops: CDR1 SGHRS, CDR2 YFSETQ. The V end lost 0 bases, the J end lost 5 bases, and 8 bases lay between the germline ends. The CDR3 extends over 13 amino acids.

The CDR3 bases are TGTGCCAGCAGCTCTAGAGGGGACAGCTCATACAATGAGCAGTTCTTC. This translates into CASSSRGDSSYNEQFF. The chain combines TRBV7-9 with TRBJ2-1; 7 bases agree with TRBD1. Trimming removed 4 bases from V and 4 bases from J; junction bases left unmatched: 10. The CDR3 totals 16 residues. Germline V gene lookup returns CDR1 SEHNR and CDR2 FQNEAQ (reference sequence).

V usage is TRBV11-3 and J usage is TRBJ2-3; 10 positions agree with TRBD2. This CDR3 region has 17 residues. Germline V gene data show CDR1 as SGHNT and CDR2 as YENEEA. The V segment lost 0 bases and the J segment 5 bases; nucleotides outside the gene matches: 8. The CDR3 DNA follows: TGTGCCAGCAGCTTAGAGGCTTTAGCGGGAGGAAGAGATACGCAGTATTTT. It translates to CASSLEALAGGRDTQYF.

This clonotype was seen a few times. This chain joins TRBV4-1 and TRBJ2-1; 7 nucleotides match TRBD2. The junction had 15 bases not matched to a gene; V was cut back by 3 bases and J by 7 bases. The CDR3 runs to 17 residues. Germline V gives CDR1 MGHRA, CDR2 YSYEKL. The CDR3: CASSQTTMREIRNEQFF. The CDR3 nucleotides read TGCGCCAGCAGCCAGACTACGATGCGGGAGATTCGGAATGAGCAGTTCTTC.

This clonotype was seen only a few times. The chain combines TRBV7-9 with TRBJ2-7, with 9 bases aligning to TRBD2. CDR3 length: 17 amino acids. Germline assignment: CDR1 SEHNR and CDR2 FQNEAQ (reference sequence). V trimming: 5 bases; J trimming: 2 bases; junction bases outside the gene matches: 13. The chain's CDR3 is CASSPPAGLASTYEQYF. In DNA, the CDR3 is TGTGCCAGCAGCCCTCCCGCGGGACTAGCATCAACCTACGAGCAGTACTTC.

This clonotype has just a few counts. V usage is TRBV20-1 and J usage is TRBJ2-7, with 7 bases identical to TRBD2. Germline V CDR1 and CDR2: DFQATT, SNEGSKA (reference sequence). This CDR3 comprises 13 residues. V lost 7 bases to trimming and J lost 5 bases; unmatched junction nucleotides: 11. This chain's CDR3 is CSERGPSGDEQYF. The DNA for the CDR3 is TGCAGTGAGCGGGGCCCCTCGGGGGACGAGCAGTACTTC.

The genes are TRBV5-1 and TRBJ2-3; possibly TRBD2 for D (7 bases). Deletions cut 5 bases from V and 4 bases from J, with 14 bases between. There are 14 residues in the CDR3. Looked up from germline, CDR1 is SGHRS and CDR2 is YFSETQ. The CDR3 DNA follows: TGCGCCAGCAGACCGGGGGCGGGAGCAGATACGCAGTATTTT. Amino acid sequence: CASRPGAGADTQYF.